This T cell receptor (beta chain) is from a study of vaccination effects on CD4 cells after COVID-19 (dated by TCRdb to the early 2020s). In terms of the full investigation: Post-vaccine samples across the study were collected a median of 72 days after the second dose, with a range of 14 to 241. Cultures from other donors in the study were sequenced with the Oncomine TCR Beta short-read assay on an Illumina iSeq 100. The study compared SARS-CoV-2 spike-specific CD4+ TCR repertoires before and after mRNA vaccination in COVID-19 convalescent patients and infection-naive vaccine recipients. The full study included around ten COVID-19 convalescent patients and several SARS-CoV-2-naive healthy vaccine recipients.

The ViraFEST assay stimulated PBMC with viral peptide pools and then used TCR sequencing to identify antigen-specific CD4+ T cell clonotypes by expansion. After more than 9 days of culture, CD4+ T cells were isolated with the EasySep CD4+ T cell isolation kit. Participants received two doses of either the BNT162b2 or the mRNA-1273 mRNA SARS-CoV-2 vaccine. The absence of prior SARS-CoV-2 infection in healthy vaccine recipients was confirmed by negative nucleocapsid antibodies before and after vaccination. A few million PBMC per well were cultured with approximately 10 ug/ml peptides in IMDM containing roughly 5% human AB serum, about 9.6 IU/ml IL-2 and gentamicin. Half of the culture medium was replaced with fresh IL-2-containing medium on days 3 and 7. Each peptide stimulation condition was cultured in triplicate wells unless otherwise noted. PBMC were separated from whole blood using Ficoll-Paque Plus gradient centrifugation and were then either cryopreserved at -140C or used fresh. The overlapping peptide pools covered the spike proteins of SARS-CoV-2 as well as those of the common cold coronaviruses HCoV-NL63, HCoV-OC43 and HCoV-229E. The QIAamp micro DNA kit was used to extract genomic DNA from the cultured CD4+ T cells.

General findings and caveats noted by the study authors: Both infection-induced and vaccine-induced clones contracted markedly at late post-vaccination timepoints, which is consistent with waning T cell responses. In healthy vaccine recipients, vaccine-induced clones were almost all SARS-CoV-2 mono-reactive, with only 1 of 255 cross-reactive with common cold coronaviruses. The study was limited by a small number of convalescent patients and lacked early post-infection timepoints.

The germline V end is reduced by 5 bases and the J end by 13 bases; junction bases left unmatched: 6. The CDR1 and CDR2 encoded by the germline V gene are SGHTA and FQGNSA. There are 11 amino acids in the CDR3, from cysteine to phenylalanine inclusive. Only the CDR3 DNA stays, 33 bases, in frame from base 1. This clone was picked up a small number of times. There is no known antigen for this receptor. No base quality values were provided; no much bigger clone lies one nucleotide off. Libraries were built with the immunoSEQ multiplex PCR assay. DNA from the cultured and isolated CD4+ T cells underwent TCR beta CDR3 sequencing. The authors processed their data as follows. Non-productive TCR sequences were removed and reads were trimmed to the CDR3 region, keeping CDR3s of at least 7 amino acids. Antigen-specific clonotypes were identified with the MANAFEST web app by comparing expansion in peptide wells against reference cultures. For clones to be considered positive, expansion at FDR<0.05 versus reference and all other wells, an odds ratio above 5, and a frequency above 0.1% in two replicate wells were required. A clonotype was called cross-reactive if it was significantly expanded both in SARS-CoV-2 spike wells and in at least one common cold coronavirus spike condition. CDR3 similarity was assessed by Levenshtein distance using the stringdist R package, and unrooted trees were constructed with ape in R 3.6.1. The clones in this table, taken by TCRdb from immuneACCESS, are in-frame only. Not every clone is retained; where verified, under half of the shortfall comes from an unresolved V gene, and the cause of the rest is unknown. D and trimming come from the DNA, and the V and J calls and clone size come from that table. The sample records some 14,000 clones, more than 65% of which are singletons. Roughly 23% of the sample goes to the ten largest clones.

The source is a human donor who received a COVID-19 vaccine. The source material was CD4+ T cells from PBMCs cultured with HCoV-NL63 spike peptides, sampled after COVID-19 vaccination. The label giving this sample's cell subset or site can be read as: HCoV-NL63 spike overlapping peptide pool stimulation. This receptor chain uses TRBV7-2 and TRBJ1-2, and TRBD1 aligns with 8 junction nucleotides. CDR3 sequence: CASSHRDRPTF. Here is the DNA: TGTGCCAGCAGCCACCGGGACAGGCCCACCTTC. Where the CDR3 stops, the reference TRBV7-2 and TRBJ1-2 genes take over; the full variable domain is GAGVSQSPSNKVTEKGKDVELRCDPISGHTALYWYRQSLGQGLEFLIYFQGNSAPDKSGLPSDRFSAERTGGSVSTLTIQRTQQEDSAVYLCASSHRDRPTFGSGTRLTVV.